This T cell receptor beta chain was sequenced for a study of CD8+ T cells in alopecia areata (dated by TCRdb to 2016 to 2019). Background on the whole study: Treated patients were enrolled in an open-label pilot trial of oral tofacitinib, 5 to 10 mg twice daily, for moderate-to-severe alopecia areata. Patients stayed on tofacitinib for 6 to 18 months and then had 6 months of follow-up off drug so that delayed response and recurrence could be assessed. For the treated patients, the SALT score, which quantifies what percentage of scalp surface area is affected, served as the measure of disease severity. To study T cell clonal expansion in alopecia areata, the researchers applied high-throughput TCRbeta sequencing to both the C3H/HeJ mouse model and human patients. On the human side, TCRbeta sequencing was run on scalp tissue and on sorted CD4+ and CD8+ peripheral blood T cells from healthy controls and from alopecia areata patients with either patchy or totalis/universalis disease. Biopsies were taken from tofacitinib-treated patients at baseline and at 4 and 24 weeks of treatment, and a later scalp biopsy was taken in several of the tofacitinib-treated patients. Clonality in the scalp was compared among normal scalp (n=4), patchy alopecia areata scalp (n=8), and alopecia totalis/universalis scalp (n=8). RNA was obtained with the PAXgene miRNA kit for fixed scalp, the miRNeasy kit for PBMCs, and the RNeasy kit for mouse skin. Amplification of TCRbeta CDR3 regions was done by immunoSEQ multiplex PCR using 35 Vbeta forward primers and 13 Jbeta reverse primers. Broad study findings and their caveats: Compared with normal scalp, lesional scalp had higher clonality and more expanded CD8+ clones, particularly in alopecia totalis/universalis, a pattern that suggests antigenic drive. Tofacitinib significantly decreased scalp clonality and the number of expanded CD8+ clones among the top 100 scalp clones. Scalp TCR repertoire analysis is complicated because resident alphabeta T cells in normal human skin are also sequenced, whereas mouse skin is dominated by gammadelta T cells. During tofacitinib treatment, many expanded lesional clones remained in scalp and blood, and this persistence may partly explain relapse after treatment is stopped. TCR sequences shared between patients were less clear than in mice, possibly partly because of HLA diversity in the patient population. The treated cohort was small, with a single nonresponder, so links between baseline CD8+ expansion and response need larger studies.

The library relied on the immunoSEQ multiplex PCR assay. To provide template for TCR sequencing, every sample had RNA extracted and reverse transcribed into cDNA. SuperScript III was used for first-strand cDNA synthesis, primed with a 2:1 mix of oligo-dT and random hexamers. A synthetic immune receptor repertoire was used to assess amplification bias, and residual bias was removed computationally. From the authors' description of their analysis: Raw reads were preprocessed to remove errors, and CDR3 was defined by IMGT conventions from the conserved cysteine to phenylalanine. To get clonality, Shannon entropy was normalized by log2 of the number of productive unique TCRs and the result was subtracted from 1. Whether each scalp clone was CD4 or CD8 was inferred by checking scalp TCRbeta sequences against the CD4 and CD8 repertoires from sorted blood. The table was pulled from immuneACCESS by TCRdb, which kept in-frame rearrangements only. Such tables lose some clones; where checked, under half of the loss comes from unresolved V genes, and the rest has no known cause. V, J and clone size derive from that table, while D and trimming were established from the DNA sequence. The sample table lists 150,000 to 200,000 clones, roughly half of them with a count of one. Around a tenth of the sample is in the top ten clones.

This clone turned up a few times. The antigen it recognizes is unknown. No much larger clone is present one base from it, and per-base qualities are unavailable. This sample's treatment or condition label indicates: oral pan-JAK inhibitor, 5-10 mg twice daily. Lesional scalp punch biopsies and peripheral blood were obtained from alopecia areata patients. PBMCs were separated by density centrifugation and stained for CD3, CD4 and CD8, after which CD4+ and CD8+ T cells were sorted on a FACSAria. The CDR3 goes from the cysteine to the phenylalanine over 15 residues. Only the CDR3 part of the read is kept: 45 bases, read in frame from the first base. The germline V gene yields LGHNA for CDR1 and YSLEER for CDR2. From V the trimming removes 4 bases and from J it removes 0 bases, while the gene matches leave 5 bases of the junction unaccounted for.

This TCR was recovered from a human donor with alopecia areata. Sequences were derived from CD8+ T cells sorted from blood, sampled between weeks 51 and 54, from a patient treated with tofacitinib. The sequence joins TRBV4-3 to TRBJ1-1, with 7 bases matching TRBD1. The CDR3 region reads CASSLEQGMNTEAFF. The nucleotide sequence reads TGCGCCAGCAGCCTGGAACAGGGGATGAACACTGAAGCTTTCTTT.